This T cell receptor (beta chain) was found in a study of T cell responses to AZD1222 COVID-19 vaccine. General study points: Nearly half of unique spike-specific TCRs reportedly avoided B.1.351 and B.1.1.7 mutated regions. There were mostly white British donors and more females than males, and clonal diversity was possibly underestimated.

Second doses were pooled across both intervals (about 4 or about 12 weeks). A remark on this clone: Its antigen is currently unknown.

V shed 8 bases and J shed 9 bases, with 6 bases lying between them. Germline-derived CDR1 and CDR2 are SGDLS and YYNGEE. The CDR3 contains 10 residues. The method was immunoSEQ multiplex PCR; TCRdb's version includes in-frame clones alone and lacks a portion of them. The sample consists of some 100,000 clones, 70% to 90% of them appearing once. The origin of this receptor is an adult who received the AZD1222 COVID-19 vaccine. This chain connects TRBV9 to TRBJ1-6; TRBD1 is a possible D gene (5 bases). This sample comprised peripheral blood, obtained 28 days after the second AZD1222 dose. CDR3 bases: TGTGCCAGTAGGGGTTCACCCCTCCACTTT. As protein: CASRGSPLHF. The full variable domain, completed using reference TRBV9 and TRBJ1-6, is DSGVTQTPKHLITATGQRVTLRCSPRSGDLSVYWYQQSLDQGLQFLIQYYNGEERAKGNILERFSAQQFPDLHSELNLSSLELGDSALYFCASRGSPLHFGNGTRLTVT.